This T cell receptor (beta chain) was sequenced in a study of early T cells in non-severe SARS-CoV-2 infection. Study-level background: Sequenced bulk RNA came from whole blood that was unsorted, and chains were unpaired. Broader study findings: VDJdb matches were skewed toward anti-spike CD8 T cell responses.

The ends were cut back, 6 bases at V and 7 bases at J, with 10 bases in the middle. CDR1 MDHEN and CDR2 SYDVKM come from the germline V gene. This CDR3 is built from 12 residues. Attached unique molecular identifiers marked individual cDNA molecules. Each CDR3 protein gets one entry after TCRdb re-called the 5' RACE reads with MiXCR. Here the sample spans tens of thousands of distinct CDR3 sequences, roughly 12% being singletons. There are a few counts of this clonotype. Its antigen is not known. What was sequenced was whole blood. The V and J genes are TRBV28 and TRBJ2-1; D not resolved. The receptor was derived from an adult who was a healthcare worker with PCR-confirmed SARS-CoV-2 infection or an uninfected control (not recorded which). CDR3 region: CASRTPGNEQFF. DNA for the CDR3: TGTGCCAGCAGGACCCCCGGAAATGAGCAGTTCTTC.